These 31 T cell receptor beta chains were all obtained from the same sample, sequenced in a study of T cell responses to AZD1222 COVID-19 vaccine. Produced via immunoSEQ multiplex PCR; TCRdb's table is partial and in-frame only. The data show about 160,000 clones, around 94% seen once. Sequences were derived from peripheral blood, sampled 28 days after the second AZD1222 dose. The receptors originated from an adult who received the AZD1222 COVID-19 vaccine.

The V and J genes are TRBV5-4 and TRBJ1-2, with D possibly matching TRBD1 (6 bases). There are 13 residues in the CDR3. The V end was cut by 2 bases, the J end by 6 bases, with 11 bases between. The V gene's germline CDR1 is SGHNT and CDR2 YYREEE (reference sequence). DNA of the CDR3: TGTGCCAGCAGCTTACAGGGAATCCATGGCTACACCTTC. Encoded protein: CASSLQGIHGYTF. The full variable domain, with the rest looked up from reference TRBV5-4 and TRBJ1-2, is ETGVTQSPTHLIKTRGQQVTLRCSSQSGHNTVSWYQQALGQGPQFIFQYYREEENGRGNFPPRFSGLQFPNYSSELNVNALELDDSALYLCASSLQGIHGYTFGSGTRLTVV.

This chain joins TRBV6-5 and TRBJ1-5; 9 bases line up with TRBD1. The ends lost 6 bases at V and 4 bases at J; junction bases unmatched: 1. In germline, CDR1 is MNHEY, CDR2 SVGAGI. The CDR3 is 13 residues long. The CDR3 DNA sequence: TGTGCCAGCAGGGGGACAGGGAATCAGCCCCAGCATTTT. Protein: CASRGTGNQPQHF.

In this sample, this clone turned up a few times. J is TRBJ1-2 and V is TRBV5-4, with D unresolved. Trimming shortened V by 4 bases and J by 4 bases, and 8 bases separated the two germline ends. Germline-derived CDR1 and CDR2 are SGHNT and YYREEE (reference sequence). This CDR3 region has 12 residues. The CDR3 coding sequence is TGTGCCAGCAGCGAGGGATTCTATGGCTACACCTTC. As protein: CASSEGFYGYTF. Full variable domain (outside the CDR3, taken from reference TRBV5-4 and TRBJ1-2): ETGVTQSPTHLIKTRGQQVTLRCSSQSGHNTVSWYQQALGQGPQFIFQYYREEENGRGNFPPRFSGLQFPNYSSELNVNALELDDSALYLCASSEGFYGYTFGSGTRLTVV.

The rearrangement links TRBV19 to TRBJ1-1; D is unresolved. The germline V and J ends were trimmed by 2 bases and 1 base, with 5 bases remaining between them. The CDR3 contains 13 residues. Germline V gives CDR1 LNHDA, CDR2 SQIVND (reference sequence). CDR3 DNA: TGTGCCAGTAGTATACTGCAGAACACTGAAGCTTTCTTT. Protein product: CASSILQNTEAFF. Filled out from reference TRBV19 and TRBJ1-1, the complete variable domain reads DGGITQSPKYLFRKEGQNVTLSCEQNLNHDAMYWYRQDPGQGLRLIYYSQIVNDFQKGDIAEGYSVSREKKESFPLTVTSAQKNPTAFYLCASSILQNTEAFFGQGTRLTVV.

Only one count was recorded for this clone. The gene calls are TRBV6-2 or TRBV6-3 and TRBJ2-3; TRBD2 aligns across 11 bases. Trimming removed 2 bases from V and 4 bases from J; junction bases left unmatched: 11. The CDR3 runs 18 residues. Germline values: CDR1 MNHEY, CDR2 SVGEGT. The CDR3 reads CASSYAGTSGPRADTQYF. CDR3 coding DNA: TGTGCCAGCAGTTACGCCGGGACTAGCGGCCCTCGCGCAGATACGCAGTATTTT.

The chain employs TRBV7-6 and TRBJ1-4, with 7 bases that match TRBD1. V lost 4 bases to trimming and J lost 10 bases; unmatched junction nucleotides: 15. Germline-derived CDR1 and CDR2 are SGHVS and FNYEAQ. This CDR3 is built from 16 residues. The CDR3 DNA is TGTGCCAGCAGCTCGATACAGGGGAGGGAGGGCGGAAAACTGTTTTTT. This encodes CASSSIQGREGGKLFF.

The rearrangement links TRBV11-1 to TRBJ2-5; 10 bases fit TRBD2. In germline, CDR1 is SGHAT, CDR2 FQDESV (reference sequence). Trimming removed 6 bases from V and 2 bases from J; junction bases left unmatched: 0. This CDR3 region has 13 residues. CDR3 DNA: TGTGCCAGCAGACTAGCGGGGCAAGAGACCCAGTACTTC. Translating it yields CASRLAGQETQYF. Looking up the rest from reference TRBV11-1 and TRBJ2-5 gives the full variable domain: EAEVAQSPRYKITEKSQAVAFWCDPISGHATLYWYRQILGQGPELLVQFQDESVVDDSQLPKDRFSAERLKGVDSTLKIQPAELGDSAMYLCASRLAGQETQYFGPGTRLLVL.

This chain joins TRBV5-1 and TRBJ2-5; D gene ambiguous. Germline-derived CDR1 and CDR2 are SGHRS and YFSETQ. The CDR3 sequence is 13 residues long. V lost 4 bases and J 4 bases, leaving 11 bases between the germline ends. CDR3 protein: CASSGGTGETQYF. The CDR3, as DNA: TGCGCCAGCAGCGGTGGAACGGGAGAGACCCAGTACTTC.

The chain has TRBV4-1 and TRBJ1-1; D unresolved. V was cut by 3 bases and J by 1 base, with 12 bases left in between. Germline values: CDR1 MGHRA, CDR2 YSYEKL. The CDR3 totals 15 residues. CDR3 in amino acids: CASSHPPNKNTEAFF. The DNA of the CDR3 is TGCGCCAGCAGCCATCCCCCAAACAAGAACACTGAAGCTTTCTTT.

The chain uses TRBV7-9 and TRBJ2-1; 9 bases line up with TRBD2. Trimming at V came to 1 base and at J to 7 bases, leaving 8 bases not matched to a gene. Germline V lookup: CDR1 SEHNR, CDR2 FQNEAQ (reference sequence). The CDR3 is 16 amino acids. CDR3 residues: CASSLVTSGRKNEQFF. The CDR3 DNA follows: TGTGCCAGCAGCTTAGTCACCAGCGGGAGGAAGAATGAGCAGTTCTTC.

The V call is TRBV4-1, the J call TRBJ2-4; possibly TRBD1 or TRBD2 for D (5 bases each). This CDR3 has 16 amino acids. Trimming removed 3 bases from V and 6 bases from J, with 18 bases in between. The V gene's germline CDR1 is MGHRA and CDR2 YSYEKL. For the CDR3, the DNA is TGCGCCAGCAGCCACCCCCCCGGGACCACGACAAACATTCAGTACTTC. Its translation is CASSHPPGTTTNIQYF.

This clone was seen only once. The chain has TRBV12-3 or TRBV12-4 and TRBJ2-1; no reliable D call. The V gene lost 3 bases and the J gene lost 12 bases, with 15 bases spanning the gap. The CDR3 runs 13 residues. CDR3 DNA sequence: TGTGCCAGCAGTTTCCAACCCTCCGGTCGGCAGTTCTTC. Its translation is CASSFQPSGRQFF.

This chain uses TRBV5-1 with TRBJ1-4; D may be TRBD1 (6 bases). Germline V gives CDR1 SGHRS, CDR2 YFSETQ. V was trimmed by 1 base and J by 4 bases, leaving 14 bases between them. This CDR3 is built from 16 residues. CDR3 sequence (DNA): TGCGCCAGCAGCTTGACCGGACAGTCCCTTAATGAAAAACTGTTTTTT. This gives the protein CASSLTGQSLNEKLFF.

DNA of the CDR3: TGTGCCAGCTCACCAGGGCCTGGGAAGGAGGAACTAGCGGAGACGTACGAGCAGTACTTC. It encodes CASSPGPGKEELAETYEQYF. This chain joins TRBV18 and TRBJ2-7; 8 bases map to TRBD2. J was trimmed by 4 bases and V by 2 bases; bases with no gene match: 22. This CDR3 has 20 residues. Germline-derived CDR1 and CDR2 are KGHSH and LQKENI.

The CDR3 sequence is CATSDSSGTGIHEQFF. CDR3 coding DNA: TGTGCCACCAGTGATTCCTCCGGGACAGGGATCCATGAGCAGTTCTTC. The chain combines TRBV24-1 with TRBJ2-1, with TRBD1 identical over 9 bases. Trimming at V came to 2 bases and at J to 8 bases, leaving 9 bases not matched to a gene. The CDR3 loop spans 16 amino acids. Germline loops: CDR1 KGHDR, CDR2 SFDVKD.

CDR3 in amino acids: CASSPWGAAGGYTQYF. The DNA for the CDR3 is TGTGCCAGCAGCCCCTGGGGGGCCGCGGGAGGTTATACGCAGTATTTT. V gene TRBV5-8 combines with J gene TRBJ2-3; the match to TRBD2 covers 8 bases. The CDR3 runs to 16 residues. Trimming removed 4 bases from V and 7 bases from J; junction bases left unmatched: 14. Germline V CDR1 and CDR2: SGHTS, YDEGEE.

This chain links TRBV2 with TRBJ1-2; D ambiguous. Trimming took 3 bases from V and 3 from J, leaving 5 bases between them. CDR1 and CDR2 from the germline V gene are SNHLY and FYNNEI. The length of the CDR3 is 12 residues. CDR3 sequence: CASSDGDYGYTF. The CDR3 nucleotides read TGTGCCAGCAGTGATGGGGACTATGGCTACACCTTC.

The chain combines TRBV4-3 with TRBJ1-1; TRBD1 agrees at 7 bases. The CDR3 runs to 15 residues. The trim removed 6 bases at V and 1 base at J, leaving 8 bases unmatched. Germline CDR1 is LGHNA and CDR2 is YSLEER. CDR3 in amino acids: CASREGAAGNTEAFF. The CDR3 nucleotides read TGCGCCAGCAGGGAGGGGGCGGCCGGGAACACTGAAGCTTTCTTT.

The V gene is TRBV27, the J gene TRBJ2-7; D might be TRBD2 (6 bases). The CDR3 contains 13 residues. The germline V gene has CDR1 MNHEY and CDR2 SMNVEV (reference sequence). V lost 7 bases and J lost 0, with 10 bases in between. CDR3 sequence: CASTSASSYEQYF. The CDR3 nucleotides read TGTGCCAGCACTAGCGCGAGCTCCTACGAGCAGTACTTC.

The CDR3 nucleotides read TGTGCCAGCAGCTTAATTGGGGGACAGCGAAGCTCCTATAATTCACCCCTCCACTTT. This gives the protein CASSLIGGQRSSYNSPLHF. This rearrangement joins TRBV7-2 to TRBJ1-6; TRBD1 aligns across 7 bases. The CDR3 consists of 19 residues. The germline gives CDR1 SGHTA, CDR2 FQGNSA. J was trimmed by 0 bases and V by 2 bases; bases with no gene match: 10.

The chain employs TRBV19 and TRBJ1-1, with D maybe TRBD1 (6 bases). Germline V gene sequence: CDR1 LNHDA, CDR2 SQIVND (reference sequence). V lost 5 bases, J lost 0 bases, and 19 bases lay in between. The CDR3 loop spans 17 amino acids. CDR3 region: CASSLEGRGHLNTEAFF. DNA for the CDR3: TGTGCCAGTAGTCTCGAAGGACGGGGACACTTGAACACTGAAGCTTTCTTT.

The V call is TRBV9, the J call TRBJ1-1; D is perhaps TRBD1 (6 bases). Germline V gene sequence: CDR1 SGDLS, CDR2 YYNGEE. V dropped 3 bases and J dropped 1 base, with 10 bases sitting between them. CDR3 size: 14 residues. In DNA form, the CDR3 reads TGTGCCAGCAGCGGGGGACACCCGAACACTGAAGCTTTCTTT. Translating it yields CASSGGHPNTEAFF.

The chain has TRBV4-1 and TRBJ2-1, with 14 bases matching TRBD2. V gave up 3 bases and J gave up 7 bases; unmatched junction bases: 8. The germline V gene has CDR1 MGHRA and CDR2 YSYEKL. The CDR3 sequence is 17 residues long. CDR3 region: CASSHPPGLAGENEQFF. In DNA, the CDR3 is TGCGCCAGCAGCCACCCCCCGGGACTAGCGGGAGAGAATGAGCAGTTCTTC.

The rearrangement joins TRBV11-2 to TRBJ1-5; a possible D gene is TRBD1 (5 bases). CDR1 SGHAT and CDR2 FQNNGV come from the germline V gene. The CDR3 loop spans 13 amino acids. Trimming pared 5 bases from V and 9 bases from J, leaving 14 bases between. The CDR3 sequence: CASSRGAGGPQHF. CDR3 DNA: TGTGCCAGCAGCCGTGGGGCGGGCGGGCCCCAGCATTTT.

V usage is TRBV3-1 (or the pseudogene TRBV3-2) and J usage is TRBJ2-1, with D maybe TRBD1 (6 bases). The CDR3 has 17 amino acids. V was trimmed by 2 bases and J by 4 bases, leaving 18 bases between them. Looked up from germline, CDR1 is LGHDT and CDR2 is YNNKEL (reference sequence). The CDR3 sequence is CASSQTDKLDRYNEQFF. In nucleotides, the CDR3 is TGTGCCAGCAGCCAAACGGATAAACTCGACAGGTACAATGAGCAGTTCTTC.

V usage is TRBV30 and J usage is TRBJ2-1; D may be TRBD2 (6 bases). The CDR3 contains 17 residues. Germline V gives CDR1 GTSNPN, CDR2 SVGIG (reference sequence). Trimming stripped 0 bases from V and 4 bases from J, with 19 bases between. The CDR3 spells CAWSVPIGAGRYNEQFF. The CDR3 nucleotides are TGTGCCTGGAGTGTACCCATCGGCGCGGGAAGGTACAATGAGCAGTTCTTC.

This chain connects TRBV2 to TRBJ1-5; maybe TRBD1 (5 bases). The CDR3 has 16 amino acids. Germline CDR1 is SNHLY and CDR2 is FYNNEI. Deletions cut 4 bases from V and 2 bases from J, with 15 bases between. CDR3: CASSVRGDNGNQPQHF. The CDR3, as DNA: TGTGCCAGCAGTGTAAGAGGGGATAATGGCAATCAGCCCCAGCATTTT.

This chain joins TRBV7-2 and TRBJ2-7, with 13 positions matching TRBD2. The junction had 4 bases not matched to a gene; V was cut back by 1 base and J by 7 bases. Germline V gene sequence: CDR1 SGHTA, CDR2 FQGNSA. The CDR3 is 15 amino acids. The CDR3 is CASSLGTSGSFEQYF. As DNA, the CDR3 is TGTGCCAGCAGCTTAGGGACTAGCGGGAGTTTTGAGCAGTACTTC.

This clone appeared once. This chain uses TRBV28 with TRBJ1-4; D unresolved. The germline CDR1 and CDR2 sequences are MDHEN and SYDVKM. V lost 7 bases, J lost 3 bases, and 15 bases lay in between. There are 15 residues in the CDR3. CDR3 loop: CASNRLGASNEKLFF. The DNA of the CDR3 is TGTGCCAGCAACCGCTTAGGTGCGTCTAATGAAAAACTGTTTTTT.

The CDR3 spells CASSILGDPSTDTQYF. The CDR3 DNA reads TGTGCCAGCAGCATATTGGGGGATCCTAGCACAGATACGCAGTATTTT. J is TRBJ2-3 and V is TRBV5-6; D possibly matches TRBD1 or TRBD2 (5 bases each). V lost 4 bases to trimming and J lost 0 bases, with 15 bases between them. Germline-derived CDR1 and CDR2 are SGHDT and YYEEEE. This CDR3 spans 16 amino acids. Drawing the rest from reference TRBV5-6 and TRBJ2-3, the complete variable domain is DAGVTQSPTHLIKTRGQQVTLRCSPKSGHDTVSWYQQALGQGPQFIFQYYEEEERQRGNFPDRFSGHQFPNYSSELNVNALLLGDSALYLCASSILGDPSTDTQYFGPGTRLTVL.

This sequence joins TRBV2 and TRBJ1-1; D not certain. Germline V gene sequence: CDR1 SNHLY, CDR2 FYNNEI. V lost 5 bases, J lost 1 base, and 8 bases lay in between. CDR3 length: 13 residues. The CDR3 DNA reads as TGTGCCAGCAGTACTCAGTGGAACACTGAAGCTTTCTTT. Translating it yields CASSTQWNTEAFF.